This T cell receptor (beta chain) came from a study of identical twins. Findings and limits, study-wide: It was cross-sectional statistical analysis, not following the same donors, that the conclusions relied on.

As regards this clonotype: What it binds is unknown.

The junction had 10 bases not matched to a gene; V was cut back by 6 bases and J by 5 bases. Germline V gives CDR1 DFQATT, CDR2 SNEGSKA (reference sequence). This CDR3 contains 13 residues. Template switching added a universal primer site; cDNA carried unique molecular identifiers. TCRdb itself ran the 5' RACE reads through MiXCR, one entry per CDR3 protein. The sample comprises about 730,000 distinct CDR3 sequences, approximately 21% of which are singletons, and roughly 4.3% rests with the top ten. These data were also filed under a second study, of T cells expressing NK-cell markers. From that paper: Obtained from sorted CD3+CD56+NKG2C+, CD3+CD56+NKG2C- and CD3+CD56-NKG2C+ T cells were the TCR beta repertoires. Seven sequenced donors out of eight were HCMV-seropositive, one seronegative.

The sequenced material came from PBMCs. This chain uses TRBV20-1 with TRBJ2-7; 7 bases fit TRBD2. The TCR comes from a young woman in good health. The CDR3 loop reads CSAVGGDMNEQYF. CDR3 coding DNA: TGCAGTGCAGTGGGGGGGGATATGAACGAGCAGTACTTC.